This entry concerns a single T cell receptor (beta chain). The data are from a study of blood T cell repertoires in COVID-19. Looking at the study overall: The United States, Italy and Spain were the sources of the acute and convalescent COVID-19 samples. The cDNA or gDNA used as material had been derived from T cells, B-cell-depleted T cells, or PBMCs.

Per the original methods: Quantification of nucleated cells was approximated via reference gene primer amplification. Clones were sequenced by immunoSEQ multiplex PCR, and TCRdb holds only the in-frame ones, with some missing. The DNA gave D and trimming, while V, J and clone size come from that table. The sample has 100,000 or so clones; around 92% are singletons. The V gene end was trimmed by 0 bases and the J gene end by 2 bases; junction bases not matched to a gene: 5. CDR3 length: 16 amino acids. CDR1 and CDR2 from the germline V gene are LGHDT and YNNKEL (reference sequence). The rearrangement joins TRBV3-1 (or the pseudogene TRBV3-2) to TRBJ1-2; 8 nucleotides match TRBD1. Source material: peripheral blood. This TCR was sampled from a man aged 18 to 30 with acute or convalescent COVID-19. The CDR3 spells CASSQEKDRANYGYTF. The CDR3, as DNA: TGTGCCAGCAGCCAAGAAAAGGACAGGGCAAACTATGGCTACACCTTC.